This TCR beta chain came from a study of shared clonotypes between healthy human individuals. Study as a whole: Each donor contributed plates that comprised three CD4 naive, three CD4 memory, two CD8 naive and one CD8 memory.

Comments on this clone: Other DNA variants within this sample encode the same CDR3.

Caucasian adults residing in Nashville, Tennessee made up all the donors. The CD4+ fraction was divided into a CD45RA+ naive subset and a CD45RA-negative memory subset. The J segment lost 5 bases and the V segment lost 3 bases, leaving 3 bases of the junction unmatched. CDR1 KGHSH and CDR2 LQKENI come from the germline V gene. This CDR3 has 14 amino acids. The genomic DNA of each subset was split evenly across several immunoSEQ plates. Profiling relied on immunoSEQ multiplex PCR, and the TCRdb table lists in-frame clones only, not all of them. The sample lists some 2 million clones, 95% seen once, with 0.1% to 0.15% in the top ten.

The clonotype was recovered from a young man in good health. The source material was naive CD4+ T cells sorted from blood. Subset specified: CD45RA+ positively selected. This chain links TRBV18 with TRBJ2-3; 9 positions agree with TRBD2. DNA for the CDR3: TGTGCCAGCTCACCCGGACTAGCGCAAGATACGCAGTATTTT. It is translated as CASSPGLAQDTQYF.